This T cell receptor beta chain was recorded in a study of T cell responses to AZD1222 COVID-19 vaccine. Findings and limits, study-wide: Sampled repertoires all dated from after the peak T cell response. Clonal diversity was possibly underestimated, and white British individuals and females predominated among donors. With two AZD1222 doses given, Spike-specific TCR breadth and depth both rose.

Of note for this clone: Its antigen is still unknown.

The CDR3 totals 15 residues. Germline CDR1 is MNHEY and CDR2 is SMNVEV (reference sequence). V lost 6 bases and J lost 4; bases outside the gene matches: 8. TCRdb's table, derived via immunoSEQ multiplex PCR, lists solely in-frame clones and lacks some. The table shows 90,000 or so clones, with roughly 90% occurring only once. The gene calls are TRBV27 and TRBJ2-7; TRBD1 aligns across 11 bases. This receptor was identified in an adult who received the AZD1222 COVID-19 vaccine. Source: peripheral blood, taken 28 days after the second AZD1222 dose. The CDR3, as DNA: TGTGCCAGCAGACTAGTCGGGACAGGGGGGTACGAGCAGTACGTC. Amino acids: CASRLVGTGGYEQYV.